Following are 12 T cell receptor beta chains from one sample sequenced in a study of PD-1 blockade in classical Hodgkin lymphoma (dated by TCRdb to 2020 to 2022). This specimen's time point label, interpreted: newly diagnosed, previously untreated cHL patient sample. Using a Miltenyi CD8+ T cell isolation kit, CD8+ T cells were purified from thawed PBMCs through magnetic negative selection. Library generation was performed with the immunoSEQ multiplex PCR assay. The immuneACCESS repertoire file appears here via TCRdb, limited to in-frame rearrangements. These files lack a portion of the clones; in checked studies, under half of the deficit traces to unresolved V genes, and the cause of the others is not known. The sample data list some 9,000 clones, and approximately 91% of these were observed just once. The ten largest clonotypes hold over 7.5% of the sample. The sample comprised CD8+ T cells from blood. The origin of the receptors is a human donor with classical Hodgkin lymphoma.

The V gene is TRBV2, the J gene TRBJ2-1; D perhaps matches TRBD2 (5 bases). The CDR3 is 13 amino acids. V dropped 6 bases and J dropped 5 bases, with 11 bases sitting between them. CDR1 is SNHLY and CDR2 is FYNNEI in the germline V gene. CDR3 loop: CASRRLKNNEQFF. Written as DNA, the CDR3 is TGTGCCAGCAGGAGACTAAAAAACAATGAGCAGTTCTTC.

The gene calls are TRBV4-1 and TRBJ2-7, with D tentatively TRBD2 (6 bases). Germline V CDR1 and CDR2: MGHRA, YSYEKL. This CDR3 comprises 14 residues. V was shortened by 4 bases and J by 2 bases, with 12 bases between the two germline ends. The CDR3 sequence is CASSPSGGPYEQYF. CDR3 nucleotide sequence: TGCGCCAGCAGCCCTTCCGGGGGTCCCTACGAGCAGTACTTC.

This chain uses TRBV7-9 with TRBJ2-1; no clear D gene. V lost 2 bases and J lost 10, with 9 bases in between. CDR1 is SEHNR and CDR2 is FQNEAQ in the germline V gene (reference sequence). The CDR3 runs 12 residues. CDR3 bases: TGTGCCAGCAGCTTAATCGGCGAGGAGCAGTTCTTC. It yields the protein CASSLIGEEQFF.

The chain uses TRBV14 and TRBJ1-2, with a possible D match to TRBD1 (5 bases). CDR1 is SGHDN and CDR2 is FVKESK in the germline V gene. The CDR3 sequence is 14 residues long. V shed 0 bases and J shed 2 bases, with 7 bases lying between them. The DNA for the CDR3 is TGTGCCAGCAGCCAAGATCCAGGGAACTATGGCTACACCTTC. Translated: CASSQDPGNYGYTF. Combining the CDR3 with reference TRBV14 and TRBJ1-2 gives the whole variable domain EAGVTQFPSHSVIEKGQTVTLRCDPISGHDNLYWYRRVMGKEIKFLLHFVKESKQDESGMPNNRFLAERTGGTYSTLKVQPAELEDSGVYFCASSQDPGNYGYTFGSGTRLTVV.

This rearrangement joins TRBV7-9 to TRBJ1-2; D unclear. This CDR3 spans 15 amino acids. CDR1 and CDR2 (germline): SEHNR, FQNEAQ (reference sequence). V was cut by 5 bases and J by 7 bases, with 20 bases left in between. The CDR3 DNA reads TGTGCCAGCAGCCCCAGCCCCCGGAGACAAAGTGGCTACACCTTC. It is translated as CASSPSPRRQSGYTF. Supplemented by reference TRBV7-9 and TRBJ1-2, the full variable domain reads DTGVSQNPRHKITKRGQNVTFRCDPISEHNRLYWYRQTLGQGPEFLTYFQNEAQLEKSRLLSDRFSAERPKGSFSTLEIQRTEQGDSAMYLCASSPSPRRQSGYTFGSGTRLTVV.

CDR3 nucleotides: TGTGCCAGCAGACCGCCGCGTCCTACGGGACCATCCTACGAGCAGTACTTC. Translating gives CASRPPRPTGPSYEQYF. This sequence joins TRBV28 and TRBJ2-7; D tentatively reads TRBD1 or TRBD2 (5 bases each). The ends were cut back, 6 bases at V and 1 base at J, with 22 bases in the middle. CDR3 size: 17 residues. CDR1 is MDHEN, CDR2 SYDVKM, per germline.

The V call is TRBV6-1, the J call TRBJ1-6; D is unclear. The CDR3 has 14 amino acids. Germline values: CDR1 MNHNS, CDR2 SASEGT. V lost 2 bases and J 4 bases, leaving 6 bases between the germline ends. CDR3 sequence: CASSESNYNSPLHF. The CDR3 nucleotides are TGTGCCAGCAGTGAATCGAATTATAATTCACCCCTCCACTTT.

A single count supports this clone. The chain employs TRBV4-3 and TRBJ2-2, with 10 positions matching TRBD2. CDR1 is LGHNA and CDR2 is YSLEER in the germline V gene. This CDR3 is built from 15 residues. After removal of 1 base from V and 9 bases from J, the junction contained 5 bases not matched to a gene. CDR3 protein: CASSQGLAGVRELFF. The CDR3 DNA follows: TGCGCCAGCAGCCAAGGGCTAGCGGGGGTACGGGAGCTGTTTTTT.

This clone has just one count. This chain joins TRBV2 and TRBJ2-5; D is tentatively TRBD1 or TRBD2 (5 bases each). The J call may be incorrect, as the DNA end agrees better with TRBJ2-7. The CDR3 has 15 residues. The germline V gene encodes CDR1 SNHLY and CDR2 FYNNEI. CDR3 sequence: CASSVAGGEIYEQYF. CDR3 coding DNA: TGTGCCAGCAGTGTAGCTGGGGGAGAAATTTACGAGCAGTACTTC.

The CDR3 bases are TGTGCCAGCAGTTACGACCCCGACAAGTTTGATGGCTACACCTTC. Translating gives CASSYDPDKFDGYTF. J is TRBJ1-2 and V is TRBV6-5; D remains unclear. The germline CDR1 and CDR2 sequences are MNHEY and SVGAGI. The CDR3 length is 15 residues. The ends were cut back, 2 bases at V and 6 bases at J, with 16 bases in the middle.

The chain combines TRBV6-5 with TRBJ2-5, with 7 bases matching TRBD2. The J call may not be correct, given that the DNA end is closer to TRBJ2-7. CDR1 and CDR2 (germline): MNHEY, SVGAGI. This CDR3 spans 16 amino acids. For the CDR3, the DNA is TGTGCCAGCAGTTACTCGAGAACTAGCGTAGACTACGAGCAGTACTTC. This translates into CASSYSRTSVDYEQYF.

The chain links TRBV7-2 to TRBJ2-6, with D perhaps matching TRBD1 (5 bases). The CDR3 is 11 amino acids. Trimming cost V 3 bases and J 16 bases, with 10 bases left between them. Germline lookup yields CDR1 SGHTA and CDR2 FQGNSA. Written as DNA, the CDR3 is TGTGCCAGCAGCTTGGGTAGGGGTCTGACTTTC. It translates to CASSLGRGLTF.